This record concerns one T cell receptor beta chain sequence. The data derive from a study of control samples from healthy donors and cancer patients. Per germline, CDR1 MNHEY and CDR2 SMNVEV (reference sequence). V was clipped by 3 bases and J by 10 bases; unmatched bases: 6. This CDR3 comprises 13 residues. Only in-frame clones appear in the TCRdb table, and some are missing; sequencing was by immunoSEQ multiplex PCR. The table has just under 150,000 clones, 75% to 95% seen once. Sequenced: blood. This chain joins TRBV27 and TRBJ2-3, with 8 bases identical to TRBD2. The receptor's source is a man aged 25-45 years in good health. CDR3 region: CASSFSGGYPQYF. The CDR3 DNA reads TGTGCCAGCAGTTTCAGCGGGGGTTACCCGCAGTATTTT.